The rows below give T cell receptor beta chains drawn from one sample of a study of shared clonotypes between healthy human individuals. Assay used: immunoSEQ multiplex PCR; TCRdb lists only in-frame clones, some missing. The sample yields 1.5 million to 2.5 million clones, approximately 94% seen once. The sequencing sample was made of naive CD8+ T cells sorted from blood. The source of these receptors is a man younger than 35 in good health. CDR3s leave out the opening cysteine and the closing phenylalanine or tryptophan. Not every row has a clone size; where given, it reads once, few, many or a size class.

>.|TRBV4-1|TRBJ2-2
ASSQTGVRDWGNTGELF
>.|TRBV27|TRBJ2-7
ASSLDRNTYEQY
>.|TRBV2|TRBJ1-1
ASSEAQGKGNTEAF
>.|TRBV7-8|TRBJ2-7
ASNLGLAGGSEQY
>.|TRBV18|TRBJ2-7
ASSPITGEGEQY
>.|TRBV7-9|TRBJ2-5
ASSSGAGGTETQY
>.|TRBV6-6|TRBJ1-5
ASRDRRWDQPQH
>.|TRBV19|TRBJ2-7
ASKTGGASYEQY
>once|TRBV5-6|TRBJ1-6
ASSLAAGPDSPLH
>once|TRBV28|TRBJ2-3
ASSFRLAGDLEY
>.|TRBV7-2|TRBJ2-1
ASSRGGRNEQF
>.|TRBV4-3|TRBJ1-6
ASSKLSFDSNSPLH
>.|TRBV10-3|TRBJ1-2
AISEGKSASNYGYT
>.|TRBV19|TRBJ2-7
ASSPTGNPYEQY
>.|TRBV27|TRBJ2-1
ASSFSAGGFYNEQF
>.|TRBV6-5|TRBJ2-7
ASSYSIVGSEQY
>.|TRBV5-1|TRBJ2-1
ASSPDRQWQF
>.|TRBV6-1|TRBJ2-7
ASTMGLAFYEQY
>.|TRBV6-6|TRBJ2-2
ASTRSQGGGELF
>.|TRBV27|TRBJ1-5
ASSPWGNQPQH
>.|TRBV10-1|TRBJ1-2
ASSGRTDHRDSYGYT
>.|TRBV7-6|TRBJ2-3
ASSLAVTDTQY
>.|TRBV6-5|TRBJ1-1
ASSPGQGAEAF
>.|TRBV6-5|TRBJ2-7
ASALAGTYEQY
>.|TRBV2|TRBJ2-7
ASSEGTKGEQY
>.|TRBV19|TRBJ1-1
ASSIGYLRQFTEAF
>.|TRBV19|TRBJ2-1
ASSISRSYDEQF
>.|TRBV5-1|TRBJ2-7
ASTQTSGGSYEQY
>.|TRBV9|TRBJ1-2
ASSVGDQTLYYGYT
>.|TRBV7-9|TRBJ2-7
ASSLGRDRGYEQY
>.|TRBV28|TRBJ2-1
ASSLLAGGNEQF
>.|TRBV28|TRBJ2-7
ASSAAGTIREEQY
>few|TRBV6-5|TRBJ1-2
ASSYSEGAAGYT
>.|TRBV6-5|TRBJ2-7
ASSYGQSEQY
>.|TRBV7-2|TRBJ2-1
ASNSLTSYNEQF
>.|TRBV30|TRBJ2-2
AWTIGPTGELF
>.|TRBV4-1|TRBJ2-1
ASSLGTGVIQF
>.|TRBV2|TRBJ2-5
ASSGQGTTETQY
>few|TRBV6-6|TRBJ1-2
ASSYSRQNYGYT
>.|TRBV11-2|TRBJ1-2
ASSLNGNYGYT